The next 2 T cell receptor beta chains were all read from a single sample in a study of T cells in Graves' hyperthyroidism and ophthalmopathy. TCR beta CDR3 regions were amplified from RNA transcripts. With the HTBI primer set, the TCR CDR3 went through a first round of RT-PCR. TCRdb reprocessed the multiplex PCR reads via MiXCR and lists one record per CDR3 protein. The sample shows approximately 350,000 distinct CDR3 sequences, over 12% of them seen only once. The specimen was blood. The receptors were sampled from a woman aged 60 to 75 with Graves' ophthalmopathy.

This clonotype was counted many times. The V and J genes are TRBV19 and TRBJ2-1; maybe TRBD2 (5 bases). V was trimmed by 5 bases and J by 3 bases, leaving 17 bases between them. The CDR3 runs to 16 residues. In germline, CDR1 is LNHDA, CDR2 SQIVND (reference sequence). The CDR3 is CASSFRGPGNYNEQFF. The CDR3, as DNA: TGTGCCAGTAGTTTTCGTGGGCCGGGGAACTACAATGAGCAGTTCTTC.

This clonotype was observed many times. V is TRBV5-1 and J is TRBJ2-5; TRBD2 matches 7 bases. The CDR3 length is 15 residues. V shed 0 bases, J shed 4 bases, and the junction held 6 bases outside the gene matches. Germline V gene data show CDR1 as SGHRS and CDR2 as YFSETQ. The CDR3, as DNA: TGCGCCAGCAGCTTGGCCAGCGGGAACGGAGAGACCCAGTACTTC. Residues: CASSLASGNGETQYF.